This T cell receptor (beta chain) was identified in a study of T-cell memory formation after mild COVID-19. Study-wide results and limits: CD4/CD8 balance characterized clones contracting day 15 to 85, and CD4+ skew characterized later expanders. Cross-reactive memory apparently joined, as some responding clones appeared in pre-infection memory. CM and EM subsets held most contracting CD4+ clones; EMRA held CD8+ ones.

TCRalpha and TCRbeta libraries used 5'RACE with constant-segment primers and UMIs. TCRdb re-analysed the 5' RACE reads in MiXCR, keeping a single row per CDR3 protein. The sample has 350,000 to 500,000 distinct CDR3 sequences; around 20% are singletons. On this clonotype: Its cognate antigen is unknown.

Germline CDR1 MRHNA, CDR2 SNTAGT. The CDR3 contains 16 residues. Trimming at V came to 0 bases and at J to 2 bases, leaving 3 bases not matched to a gene. What was sequenced was PBMCs or a T cell subset sorted from them (not recorded which). This TCR was recovered from an adult woman who had mild COVID-19 (a few samples of this study predate the infection). Cell type and time point are not known. The chain combines TRBV6-4 with TRBJ2-3; TRBD2 aligns across 9 bases. In DNA form, the CDR3 reads TGTGCCAGCAGTGACTCAGCGGGGGGTCCCACAGATACGCAGTATTTT. Translated, it gives CASSDSAGGPTDTQYF.